This TCR beta chain was sequenced during a study of cytotoxic CD8 clonotypes in ibrutinib-treated CLL. About the research overall: There were roughly twelve relapsed/refractory patients and around 15 treatment-naive patients, and 17 were IGHV unmutated. The sample average was about 280,000 productive templates and more than 90,000 productive rearrangements.

Deletions cut 5 bases from V and 8 bases from J, with 21 bases between. This CDR3 is built from 16 residues. Germline V gene data show CDR1 as SGHVS and CDR2 as FNYEAQ. Frozen PBMC stocks contributed around 1.9 micrograms of genomic DNA to the TCR beta libraries. Investigators sought sequencing depths of between 1 in 200,000 and 1 in 1 million T cells. TCRdb's table, derived via immunoSEQ multiplex PCR, lists solely in-frame clones and lacks some. The sample consists of under 50,000 clones, 65% to 70% of them appearing once. The sequenced sample was PBMCs, obtained at disease progression, from a patient treated with ibrutinib. The receptor was derived from a human donor with chronic lymphocytic leukemia. V is TRBV7-6 and J is TRBJ1-4, with D unclear. The CDR3 DNA reads TGTGCCAGCAGCAGATCCCCCGGGAGTCGGTCGGAAAAACTGTTTTTT. Its translation: CASSRSPGSRSEKLFF.